Given below is one T cell receptor (beta chain) in context. Per the original data handling: By means of reference gene primer amplification, nucleated cell counts were estimated. Measured with immunoSEQ multiplex PCR; TCRdb has only the in-frame clones, and not every one. Clonal size and the V and J genes are those of that table, whereas D and trimming came from the DNA. The sample lists about 300,000 clones; about 90% were seen once. The data are from a study of blood T cell repertoires in COVID-19. Seattle patients were enrolled during active infection and followed longitudinally. CDR1 is SGHTS, CDR2 YDEGEE, per germline. The CDR3 has 15 amino acids. The V gene end was trimmed by 1 base and the J gene end by 7 bases; junction bases not matched to a gene: 10.

The TCR originated in a woman in her 30s with COVID-19, enrolled during active disease. Sequenced material: peripheral blood. The chain links TRBV5-8 to TRBJ1-2; TRBD1 agrees at 7 bases. CDR3: CASSLTDRESLGYTF. In nucleotides, the CDR3 is TGTGCCAGCAGCTTGACAGACAGGGAATCTCTTGGCTACACCTTC.